These 31 T cell receptor beta chains were sequenced from one sample in a study of vaccination effects on CD4 cells after COVID-19. ViraFEST expansion of antigen-specific CD4+ T cells with viral peptide pools preceded sequencing. Culture lasted under 13 days before CD4+ T cell isolation. Their SARS-CoV-2 infection, verified by PCR, occurred between March and December 2020. Each participant was administered two doses of either the BNT162b2 or the mRNA-1273 vaccine. These TCRs' antigens remain unknown. This table comes from immunoSEQ multiplex PCR, and its TCRdb copy is limited to in-frame clones, with some not included. This sample yields 13,000 to 15,000 clones, of which about three quarters are seen a single time; around 30% belongs to the top ten. The material sequenced was CD4+ T cells from PBMCs cultured with HCoV-NL63 spike peptides, taken after COVID-19 vaccination. These receptors originate from a human donor who had a prior SARS-CoV-2 infection.

The V gene is TRBV27, the J gene TRBJ2-7; D gene unclear. The CDR3 extends over 15 amino acids. The V and J ends lost 7 bases and 2 bases respectively, with 18 bases between them. CDR1 and CDR2 (germline): MNHEY, SMNVEV (reference sequence). CDR3 sequence: CASKRRQVPPYEQYF. The CDR3 DNA reads TGTGCCAGCAAAAGGCGTCAGGTCCCACCCTACGAGCAGTACTTC.

This chain uses TRBV6-1 with TRBJ2-2, with TRBD1 matching over 7 bases. Losses at the gene ends were 4 bases for V and 2 bases for J; bases not matched to a gene: 7. The CDR3 is 16 amino acids. Germline-derived CDR1 and CDR2 are MNHNS and SASEGT. CDR3 amino acids: CASSAQTGSNTGELFF. In DNA, the CDR3 is TGTGCCAGCAGTGCCCAGACAGGGTCCAACACCGGGGAGCTGTTTTTT.

The V call is TRBV2, the J call TRBJ1-1; TRBD1 agrees at 7 bases. This CDR3 is built from 16 residues. V lost 4 bases to trimming and J lost 6 bases; unmatched junction nucleotides: 14. CDR1 SNHLY and CDR2 FYNNEI come from the germline V gene. This CDR3 is CASSGQGGMGRAEAFF. The CDR3 coding sequence is TGTGCCAGCAGTGGACAGGGCGGGATGGGGAGGGCTGAAGCTTTCTTT.

The genes are TRBV9 and TRBJ2-5; the match to TRBD2 covers 10 bases. The CDR3 consists of 15 residues. V gave up 3 bases and J gave up 8 bases; unmatched junction bases: 10. Germline-derived CDR1 and CDR2 are SGDLS and YYNGEE. The CDR3 nucleotides read TGTGCCAGCAGCGGACCATCTAGCGGGGGAATTACCCAGTACTTC. Its protein is CASSGPSSGGITQYF.

The chain links TRBV6-5 to TRBJ2-7, with D possibly matching TRBD2 (6 bases). The CDR3 spans 14 residues. The germline CDR1 and CDR2 sequences are MNHEY and SVGAGI. Between the trimmed V and J ends, which lost 6 bases and 1 base, there was a span of 13 bases. Here the CDR3 DNA reads TGTGCCAGCAGGTTGGACTATAATTCCTACGAGCAGTACTTC. Translated, it gives CASRLDYNSYEQYF.

The chain carries TRBV2 and TRBJ2-5, with 14 positions matching TRBD2. There are 15 residues in the CDR3. V shed 4 bases and J 5 bases; nucleotides not matched to a gene: 3. Germline V gene lookup returns CDR1 SNHLY and CDR2 FYNNEI. CDR3 nucleotide sequence: TGTGCCAGCAGTGGACTAGCGGGGGGGCGGGAGACCCAGTACTTC. It encodes CASSGLAGGRETQYF. Variable domain in full (rest from reference TRBV2 and TRBJ2-5): EPEVTQTPSHQVTQMGQEVILRCVPISNHLYFYWYRQILGQKVEFLVSFYNNEISEKSEIFDDQFSVERPDGSNFTLKIRSTKLEDSAMYFCASSGLAGGRETQYFGPGTRLLVL.

The gene calls are TRBV29-1 and TRBJ1-1; 8 bases line up with TRBD1. V gave up 7 bases and J gave up 5 bases; unmatched junction bases: 12. Germline values: CDR1 SQVTM, CDR2 ANQGSEA. This CDR3 spans 14 amino acids. This CDR3 reads CSASTRTGRTEAFF. CDR3 DNA: TGCAGCGCCTCAACCAGGACAGGGAGAACTGAAGCTTTCTTT.

V is TRBV2 and J is TRBJ2-2; 8 bases match TRBD2. V was pared by 7 bases and J by 4 bases, with 5 bases of the junction left unmatched. CDR1 and CDR2 (germline): SNHLY, FYNNEI. The CDR3 has 14 residues. The CDR3 DNA sequence: TGTGCCAGCAAAGGGGGACTAGGCACCGGGGAGCTGTTTTTT. As protein: CASKGGLGTGELFF.

The V gene is TRBV19, the J gene TRBJ1-5; D is possibly TRBD1 (5 bases). CDR3 size: 14 residues. CDR1 and CDR2 (germline): LNHDA, SQIVND (reference sequence). V lost 1 base and J lost 5, with 9 bases in between. Here the CDR3 reads CASSIGDSYQPQHF. CDR3 nucleotide sequence: TGTGCCAGTAGTATAGGTGACAGTTATCAGCCCCAGCATTTT.

This clone was seen only once. This chain uses TRBV5-1 with TRBJ2-7; 10 bases are a match to TRBD1. Germline V gene data show CDR1 as SGHRS and CDR2 as YFSETQ. Trimming removed 8 bases from V and 7 bases from J; junction bases left unmatched: 12. The CDR3 runs to 14 residues. CDR3 amino acids: CASSYSGQGREQYF. DNA of the CDR3: TGCGCCAGTTCCTACTCGGGACAGGGGCGAGAGCAGTACTTC.

The chain couples TRBV3-1 (or the pseudogene TRBV3-2) to TRBJ2-5; 8 nucleotides match TRBD1. With 4 bases clipped from V and 13 bases from J, the junction kept 26 bases outside the gene matches. Germline CDR1 is LGHDT and CDR2 is YNNKEL (reference sequence). The CDR3 consists of 18 residues. In DNA form, the CDR3 reads TGTGCCAGCAGCCCGTATCAGGGGGCCAGCCCTTCCCTCAGGGCTGGGTACTTC. This translates into CASSPYQGASPSLRAGYF.

V gene TRBV6-5 combines with J gene TRBJ1-6, with D perhaps matching TRBD1 (5 bases). This CDR3 is 14 amino acids long. The V gene's germline CDR1 is MNHEY and CDR2 SVGAGI. Trimming stripped 5 bases from V and 10 bases from J, with 15 bases between. The CDR3 region is CASSSTGSRSPLHF. CDR3 DNA sequence: TGTGCCAGCAGTAGTACAGGTTCGCGGTCACCCCTCCACTTT.

The chain couples TRBV12-3 or TRBV12-4 to TRBJ1-1, with D unclear. The CDR3 is 12 amino acids. Deletions cut 4 bases from V and 4 bases from J, with 7 bases between. DNA of the CDR3: TGTGCCAGCAGTTATCTCCCCACTGAAGCTTTCTTT. This gives the protein CASSYLPTEAFF.

This sequence joins TRBV6-4 and TRBJ1-2, with TRBD1 identical over 8 bases. Germline assignment: CDR1 MRHNA and CDR2 SNTAGT. V lost 2 bases and J lost 8; bases outside the gene matches: 4. The CDR3 loop spans 13 amino acids. CDR3 in amino acids: CASSDRRGLGYTF. CDR3 bases: TGTGCCAGCAGTGACCGCAGGGGGCTAGGCTACACCTTC.

J is TRBJ1-1 and V is TRBV29-1; D is ambiguous. Deletions cut 5 bases from V and 0 bases from J, with 10 bases between. The length of the CDR3 is 13 residues. Germline CDR1 is SQVTM and CDR2 is ANQGSEA. The CDR3 protein is CSVSMGVNTEAFF. CDR3 DNA sequence: TGCAGCGTTTCGATGGGAGTGAACACTGAAGCTTTCTTT.

This clone was recorded a few times. This rearrangement joins TRBV2 to TRBJ1-6, with D perhaps TRBD1 (5 bases). V was pared by 6 bases and J by 12 bases, with 18 bases between. The CDR3 has 14 amino acids. Germline V CDR1 and CDR2: SNHLY, FYNNEI. Here the CDR3 DNA reads TGTGCCAGCAGAGATACAGGAGGACTGCAACCCCTCCACTTT. Amino acids: CASRDTGGLQPLHF.

This chain links TRBV5-6 with TRBJ2-3; TRBD2 aligns across 9 bases. The CDR3 is 17 amino acids. V lost 0 bases and J lost 6; bases outside the gene matches: 11. Germline values: CDR1 SGHDT, CDR2 YYEEEE. The CDR3 sequence is CASSLAAGGPVRDTQYF. Written as DNA, the CDR3 is TGTGCCAGCAGCTTGGCAGCGGGAGGACCAGTCCGGGATACGCAGTATTTT.

The rearrangement links TRBV11-1 to TRBJ1-1; a weak D match, TRBD1 (6 bases). Germline CDR1 and CDR2: SGHAT and FQDESV (reference sequence). The germline V and J ends were trimmed by 6 bases and 1 base, with 12 bases remaining between them. This CDR3 has 14 amino acids. The CDR3 nucleotides are TGTGCCAGCAGTTTTGGGGGGGCGAACACTGAAGCTTTCTTT. Protein product: CASSFGGANTEAFF.

The table lists this clone with a few counts. V is TRBV5-6 and J is TRBJ2-7, with 11 bases lining up with TRBD2. V gave up 5 bases and J gave up 3 bases; unmatched junction bases: 4. Germline CDR1 is SGHDT and CDR2 is YYEEEE. CDR3 length: 14 residues. The CDR3 here is CASSLGLAVYEQYF. In nucleotides, the CDR3 is TGTGCCAGCAGTCTGGGACTAGCGGTCTACGAGCAGTACTTC.

The chain uses TRBV9 and TRBJ2-3; D could derive from TRBD1 or TRBD2 (5 bases each). CDR3 length: 17 amino acids. The germline CDR1 and CDR2 sequences are SGDLS and YYNGEE. With 0 bases removed from V and 12 bases from J, the gap between germline ends came to 26 bases. In nucleotides, the CDR3 is TGTGCCAGCAGCGTAGGTGGGGGATTTTTGCGCCCCCTCCACCAGTATTTT. This translates into CASSVGGGFLRPLHQYF.

The chain carries TRBV6-5 and TRBJ1-1; D not resolved. Trimming pared 2 bases from V and 5 bases from J, leaving 12 bases between. Germline-derived CDR1 and CDR2 are MNHEY and SVGAGI. The CDR3 has 14 residues. For the CDR3, the DNA is TGTGCCAGCAGTTACCAACAATTGGGGACTGAAGCTTTCTTT. It codes for CASSYQQLGTEAFF.

This chain uses TRBV2 with TRBJ1-1; a possible D gene is TRBD1 (5 bases). Per germline, CDR1 SNHLY and CDR2 FYNNEI. V shed 6 bases and J shed 0 bases, with 11 bases lying between them. The CDR3 is 14 amino acids. CDR3 DNA: TGTGCCAGCAGGAGAGACAGCCTGAACACTGAAGCTTTCTTT. Translating it yields CASRRDSLNTEAFF.

This clone was detected only a few times. The chain couples TRBV9 to TRBJ1-2; D is uncertain. The germline CDR1 and CDR2 sequences are SGDLS and YYNGEE. CDR3 length: 15 residues. Trimming cost V 3 bases and J 0 bases, with 12 bases left between them. The CDR3 loop reads CASSASQITNYGYTF. The CDR3 DNA sequence: TGTGCCAGCAGCGCATCACAGATTACTAACTATGGCTACACCTTC.

V gene TRBV19 combines with J gene TRBJ2-7, with 9 bases that match TRBD1. This CDR3 is 15 amino acids long. J lost 5 bases, V lost 5 bases, and 10 bases had no gene match. CDR1 and CDR2 (germline): LNHDA, SQIVND (reference sequence). DNA for the CDR3: TGTGCCAGTAGTGCCGGGACAGGGCCGGTCAACGAGCAGTACTTC. As protein: CASSAGTGPVNEQYF.

The chain joins TRBV4-1 to TRBJ2-3; D gene uncertain. Germline CDR1 reads MGHRA; CDR2 reads YSYEKL. The CDR3 is made up of 14 amino acids. V lost 0 bases and J lost 1, with 5 bases in between. The CDR3 region is CASSQEHGTDTQYF. The CDR3 region has the DNA TGCGCCAGCAGCCAAGAGCACGGCACAGATACGCAGTATTTT.

The J gene is TRBJ2-5, the V gene TRBV19; TRBD1 might be the D (6 bases). Per the germline V gene, CDR1 is LNHDA and CDR2 is SQIVND (reference sequence). V was pared by 3 bases and J by 5 bases, with 13 bases between. The CDR3 runs 14 residues. The CDR3 coding sequence is TGTGCCAGTAGTATTTTAGCAGGGGTGGAGACCCAGTACTTC. This translates into CASSILAGVETQYF.

The V gene is TRBV7-8, the J gene TRBJ2-7, with 9 bases lining up with TRBD1. CDR1 is SGHVS, CDR2 FQNEAQ, per germline. Trimming cost V 5 bases and J 4 bases; bases outside gene matches: 3. This CDR3 region has 13 residues. The CDR3 is CASSEDRGYEQYF. CDR3 bases: TGTGCCAGCAGCGAGGACAGGGGTTACGAGCAGTACTTC. Full variable domain (outside the CDR3, taken from reference TRBV7-8 and TRBJ2-7): GAGVSQSPRYKVAKRGQDVALRCDPISGHVSLFWYQQALGQGPEFLTYFQNEAQLDKSGLPSDRFFAERPEGSVSTLKIQRTQQEDSAVYLCASSEDRGYEQYFGPGTRLTVT.

This clone turned up a few times. This chain connects TRBV4-2 to TRBJ2-7, with 9 bases that match TRBD1. This CDR3 region has 17 residues. V gave up 0 bases and J gave up 4 bases; unmatched junction bases: 10. The germline V gene has CDR1 LGHNA and CDR2 YNFKEQ. The DNA of the CDR3 is TGTGCCAGCAGCCAAGAATGGGGACCGGGACAGGGATACGAGCAGTACTTC. As protein: CASSQEWGPGQGYEQYF.

This sequence joins TRBV7-2 and TRBJ2-3; no clear D gene. Per germline, CDR1 SGHTA and CDR2 FQGNSA. Trimming took off 5 bases at V and 4 bases at J, with 22 bases between the two ends. The CDR3 consists of 17 residues. The DNA for the CDR3 is TGTGCCAGCAGCCTTCCCCCCGGACGCGCCTCGCCAGATACGCAGTATTTT. This codes for CASSLPPGRASPDTQYF.

This chain joins TRBV7-2 and TRBJ1-2; no clear D. Trimming shortened V by 5 bases and J by 2 bases, and 12 bases separated the two germline ends. The CDR3 has 14 residues. The germline CDR1 and CDR2 sequences are SGHTA and FQGNSA. The CDR3 nucleotides read TGTGCCAGCAGCCCCCAGACGGGGAACTATGGCTACACCTTC. This encodes CASSPQTGNYGYTF.

This chain uses TRBV9 with TRBJ1-6; perhaps TRBD1 as D (5 bases). CDR3 length equals 13 residues. The V end was cut by 3 bases, the J end by 14 bases, with 15 bases between. Looked up from germline, CDR1 is SGDLS and CDR2 is YYNGEE. CDR3 sequence: CASSAGAKGTLHF. The CDR3 nucleotides read TGTGCCAGCAGCGCCGGGGCGAAGGGAACCCTCCACTTT.